These 31 T cell receptor beta chains came from one sample sequenced in a study of control samples from healthy donors and cancer patients (dated by TCRdb to about 2020). Libraries were constructed by the immunoSEQ multiplex PCR assay. TCRdb holds this immuneACCESS table with in-frame rearrangements only. Some clones are missing; in checked studies, unresolved V genes explain under half, and the rest has no known cause. Present in this sample are roughly 70,000 clones, about 80% of which were seen just once. The ten largest clones capture roughly 28% of the sample. Sequencing was performed on blood. All receptors come from a man in his fifties in good health.

The chain carries TRBV7-2 and TRBJ1-3; tentative D call: TRBD1 (5 bases). Between the trimmed V and J ends, which lost 5 bases and 0 bases, there was a span of 14 bases. Germline CDR1 is SGHTA and CDR2 is FQGNSA. The CDR3 spans 16 residues. CDR3 loop: CASSPHPGTSGNTIYF. CDR3 DNA sequence: TGTGCCAGCAGCCCCCATCCGGGGACCTCTGGAAACACCATATATTTT.

V and J are TRBV5-6 and TRBJ2-2; 10 bases line up with TRBD2. J lost 2 bases, V lost 0 bases, and 10 bases had no gene match. CDR3 size: 19 residues. Germline values: CDR1 SGHDT, CDR2 YYEEEE. Here the CDR3 reads CASSLEGSGGYPNTGELFF. The CDR3 region has the DNA TGTGCCAGCAGCTTGGAGGGTAGCGGGGGGTATCCTAACACCGGGGAGCTGTTTTTT.

The gene calls are TRBV5-1 and TRBJ2-7, with TRBD2 matching 9 bases. J gave up 3 bases and V 0 bases, and 4 bases lay outside the gene matches. This CDR3 is built from 15 residues. Germline V gene lookup returns CDR1 SGHRS and CDR2 YFSETQ. For the CDR3, the DNA is TGCGCCAGCAGCTTGGTCCGCGGGGGGGACTACGAGCAGTACTTC. It yields the protein CASSLVRGGDYEQYF.

V usage is TRBV6-2 or TRBV6-3 and J usage is TRBJ2-1; TRBD2 matches 8 bases. CDR3 length: 15 amino acids. The ends lost 8 bases at V and 5 bases at J; junction bases unmatched: 11. Per germline, CDR1 MNHEY and CDR2 SVGEGT. The DNA of the CDR3 is TGTGCCAGCGGCCGTCGAGCGGGAGTTCACAATGAGCAGTTCTTC. Protein: CASGRRAGVHNEQFF.

J is TRBJ1-1 and V is TRBV6-1, with TRBD1 matching 7 bases. CDR3 length equals 16 residues. Per the germline V gene, CDR1 is MNHNS and CDR2 is SASEGT. V shed 4 bases and J 5 bases; nucleotides not matched to a gene: 13. The CDR3 DNA reads as TGTGCCAGCAGTGTCAAGGGACCGGGACAGAGTACTGAAGCTTTCTTT. This translates into CASSVKGPGQSTEAFF.

This clone showed up just once. V is TRBV6-5 and J is TRBJ1-4; D is uncertain. Looked up from germline, CDR1 is MNHEY and CDR2 is SVGAGI. The CDR3 has 13 amino acids. V was trimmed by 6 bases and J by 8 bases, leaving 13 bases between them. CDR3 region: CASRPLRREKLFF. CDR3 DNA sequence: TGTGCCAGCAGACCGCTTCGGCGAGAAAAACTGTTTTTT.

This chain connects TRBV4-1 to TRBJ2-1, with D possibly TRBD2 on 5 matching bases. Trimming took 0 bases from V and 3 from J, leaving 12 bases between them. The CDR3 consists of 16 residues. CDR1 is MGHRA and CDR2 is YSYEKL in the germline V gene. The CDR3 here is CASSQDLGGGYNEQFF. CDR3 sequence (DNA): TGCGCCAGCAGCCAAGATTTGGGCGGAGGCTACAATGAGCAGTTCTTC.

This clone was seen just once. The chain carries TRBV9 and TRBJ2-2; TRBD1 agrees at 7 bases. The CDR3 covers 17 residues. CDR1 is SGDLS and CDR2 is YYNGEE in the germline V gene. Trimming took 2 bases from V and 6 from J; bases not matched to a gene: 13. CDR3 nucleotides: TGTGCCAGCAGCGTTCTACCGATGGACAGGTCGGCCGGGGAGCTGTTTTTT. Amino acids: CASSVLPMDRSAGELFF.

J is TRBJ2-1 and V is TRBV4-3, with D uncertain. Deletions cut 0 bases from V and 3 bases from J, with 9 bases between. CDR1 is LGHNA and CDR2 is YSLEER in the germline V gene. CDR3 size: 15 residues. CDR3 in amino acids: CASSQEANYYNEQFF. CDR3 bases: TGCGCCAGCAGCCAAGAAGCCAACTACTACAATGAGCAGTTCTTC.

V gene TRBV6-5 combines with J gene TRBJ1-5, with D uncertain. The CDR3 is 14 residues long. V lost 0 bases, J lost 1 base, and 4 bases lay in between. CDR1 MNHEY and CDR2 SVGAGI come from the germline V gene. CDR3 protein: CASSYSGSNQPQHF. The CDR3 DNA reads TGTGCCAGCAGTTACTCGGGGAGCAATCAGCCCCAGCATTTT.

The chain employs TRBV11-3 and TRBJ2-2; 10 bases are a match to TRBD2. Germline CDR1 is SGHNT and CDR2 is YENEEA. CDR3 length: 14 amino acids. V dropped 8 bases and J dropped 4; count of bases not matched to a gene: 4. CDR3 coding DNA: TGTGCCAGCCAGCGGGGGGGCGGCACCGGGGAGCTGTTTTTT. Translating gives CASQRGGGTGELFF.

Only one count was recorded for this clone. The rearrangement links TRBV10-3 to TRBJ1-6; 10 bases are shared with TRBD1. CDR1 and CDR2 (germline): ENHRY, SYGVKD. J was trimmed by 8 bases and V by 0 bases; bases with no gene match: 1. The CDR3 loop spans 15 amino acids. The CDR3 loop reads CAISESGTGDSPLHF. DNA for the CDR3: TGTGCCATCAGTGAGTCAGGGACAGGGGATTCACCCCTCCACTTT.

In its sample, this clone was seen a few times. This sequence joins TRBV14 and TRBJ2-3; the D gene is possibly TRBD1 (5 bases). Germline V gene sequence: CDR1 SGHDN, CDR2 FVKESK. This CDR3 is 15 amino acids long. The V gene lost 4 bases and the J gene lost 5 bases, with 16 bases spanning the gap. CDR3 sequence: CASSLPKGSGDTQYF. CDR3 in DNA: TGTGCCAGCAGCCTCCCCAAGGGGTCAGGAGATACGCAGTATTTT. The full variable domain, in which reference TRBV14 and TRBJ2-3 provide the parts outside the CDR3, is EAGVTQFPSHSVIEKGQTVTLRCDPISGHDNLYWYRRVMGKEIKFLLHFVKESKQDESGMPNNRFLAERTGGTYSTLKVQPAELEDSGVYFCASSLPKGSGDTQYFGPGTRLTVL.

The sample holds one count of this clone. The rearrangement uses TRBV29-1 and TRBJ1-1; D gene ambiguous. The CDR3 is 13 residues long. Germline CDR1 is SQVTM and CDR2 is ANQGSEA. The germline V and J ends were trimmed by 4 bases and 2 bases, with 11 bases remaining between them. In DNA, the CDR3 is TGCAGCGTTGCGGTCAATTCCAACACTGAAGCTTTCTTT. It yields the protein CSVAVNSNTEAFF.

V and J are TRBV7-2 and TRBJ1-1, with 10 bases aligning to TRBD1. The junction had 5 bases not matched to a gene; V was cut back by 2 bases and J by 8 bases. Looked up from germline, CDR1 is SGHTA and CDR2 is FQGNSA. The CDR3 is 14 residues long. CDR3 nucleotide sequence: TGTGCCAGCAGCTTATGGACAGGGGGAACGGAAGCTTTCTTT. This gives the protein CASSLWTGGTEAFF. Looking up the rest from reference TRBV7-2 and TRBJ1-1 gives the full variable domain: GAGVSQSPSNKVTEKGKDVELRCDPISGHTALYWYRQSLGQGLEFLIYFQGNSAPDKSGLPSDRFSAERTGGSVSTLTIQRTQQEDSAVYLCASSLWTGGTEAFFGQGTRLTVV.

In its sample, this clone was seen once. The rearrangement joins TRBV19 to TRBJ1-1, with a possible D match to TRBD1 (6 bases). The CDR3 extends over 13 amino acids. Trimming stripped 4 bases from V and 10 bases from J, with 16 bases between. CDR1 LNHDA and CDR2 SQIVND come from the germline V gene (reference sequence). This CDR3 is CASSRGGIGVAFF. CDR3 DNA: TGTGCCAGTAGTAGAGGGGGTATTGGGGTAGCTTTCTTT.

This chain uses TRBV5-4 with TRBJ1-3; TRBD1 matches at 9 bases. Germline V gene lookup returns CDR1 SGHNT and CDR2 YYREEE (reference sequence). Trimming removed 0 bases from V and 3 bases from J; junction bases left unmatched: 7. The CDR3 has 17 residues. For the CDR3, the DNA is TGTGCCAGCAGCTTGGGAGGGACAGGGTTTGGTGGAAACACCATATATTTT. It translates to CASSLGGTGFGGNTIYF.

This rearrangement joins TRBV7-8 to TRBJ1-2, with unresolved D. There are 15 residues in the CDR3. In germline, CDR1 is SGHVS, CDR2 FQNEAQ. The ends were cut back, 1 base at V and 8 bases at J, with 17 bases in the middle. The CDR3 nucleotides read TGTGCCAGCAGCTTAGTTGGACCTGAGGCCGGCGGCTACACCTTC. As protein: CASSLVGPEAGGYTF.

The V call is TRBV19, the J call TRBJ1-1; D is uncertain. The CDR3 has 13 residues. Trimming left V 7 bases short and J 3 bases short, with 12 bases between. The V gene's germline CDR1 is LNHDA and CDR2 SQIVND (reference sequence). Here the CDR3 DNA reads TGTGCCAGTAAACCTGACGGTTACACTGAAGCTTTCTTT. Translating it yields CASKPDGYTEAFF.

This clone was observed once. V gene TRBV14 combines with J gene TRBJ2-2; 11 bases fit TRBD1. The V gene's germline CDR1 is SGHDN and CDR2 FVKESK. The length of the CDR3 is 17 residues. The V segment lost 2 bases and the J segment 4 bases; nucleotides outside the gene matches: 6. CDR3 DNA sequence: TGTGCCAGCAGCCAATTTGCCGGGACAGGGGGCACCGGGGAGCTGTTTTTT. It codes for CASSQFAGTGGTGELFF.

The chain couples TRBV30 to TRBJ2-7; D is ambiguous. Germline V gene data show CDR1 as GTSNPN and CDR2 as SVGIG (reference sequence). This CDR3 is built from 12 residues. The ends were cut back, 1 base at V and 5 bases at J, with 9 bases in the middle. CDR3 amino acids: CAWSAVEHEQYF. CDR3 nucleotide sequence: TGTGCCTGGAGTGCCGTGGAACACGAGCAGTACTTC.

V is TRBV7-6 and J is TRBJ2-2; TRBD2 matches 7 bases. Unmatched junction bases numbered 3, after V lost 2 bases and J lost 3 bases. The germline V gene encodes CDR1 SGHVS and CDR2 FNYEAQ. The CDR3 consists of 15 residues. The CDR3 spells CASSLWEGYTGELFF. The CDR3 nucleotides are TGTGCCAGCAGCTTATGGGAGGGATACACCGGGGAGCTGTTTTTT. Full variable domain (missing parts from reference TRBV7-6 and TRBJ2-2): GAGVSQSPRYKVTKRGQDVALRCDPISGHVSLYWYRQALGQGPEFLTYFNYEAQQDKSGLPNDRFSAERPEGSISTLTIQRTEQRDSAMYRCASSLWEGYTGELFFGEGSRLTVL.

V gene TRBV4-3 combines with J gene TRBJ2-3, with D perhaps matching TRBD2 (5 bases). This CDR3 region has 16 residues. Deletions cut 4 bases from V and 0 bases from J, with 14 bases between. Germline assignment: CDR1 LGHNA and CDR2 YSLEER. The CDR3 DNA is TGCGCCAGCAGCCCCCTCCAAGGAGGTAGCACAGATACGCAGTATTTT. It is translated as CASSPLQGGSTDTQYF.

V usage is TRBV5-1 and J usage is TRBJ2-7, with 8 bases fitting TRBD2. This CDR3 region has 15 residues. Germline V gene lookup returns CDR1 SGHRS and CDR2 YFSETQ. With 4 bases clipped from V and 5 bases from J, the junction kept 11 bases outside the gene matches. The CDR3, as DNA: TGCGCCAGCAGCGAAGGCTGGACTAGCAGCGACGAGCAGTACTTC. Translating gives CASSEGWTSSDEQYF.

The chain couples TRBV11-3 to TRBJ2-1, with TRBD2 as a possible D gene (5 bases). V was clipped by 5 bases and J by 10 bases, with 21 bases between them. Germline CDR1 reads SGHNT; CDR2 reads YENEEA. This CDR3 spans 15 amino acids. CDR3: CASSPSGPPEKEQFF. The CDR3 coding sequence is TGTGCCAGCAGCCCAAGCGGCCCCCCCGAAAAAGAGCAGTTCTTC.

The rearrangement links TRBV6-5 to TRBJ1-5, with 7 bases that match TRBD1. With V trimmed by 6 bases and J by 2 bases, 4 bases remained unmatched. Per the germline V gene, CDR1 is MNHEY and CDR2 is SVGAGI. This CDR3 is built from 14 residues. CDR3 DNA sequence: TGTGCCAGCAGAATAGGGGGCGGCAATCAGCCCCAGCATTTT. Translation gives CASRIGGGNQPQHF.

The chain has TRBV10-2 and TRBJ2-5; 10 bases line up with TRBD2. This CDR3 comprises 17 residues. The V segment lost 6 bases and the J segment 5 bases; nucleotides outside the gene matches: 15. CDR1 is WSHSY, CDR2 SAAADI, per germline. The CDR3 loop reads CASRLTSGRAVYETQYF. CDR3 DNA: TGCGCCAGCAGATTAACGAGCGGGAGGGCCGTCTATGAGACCCAGTACTTC.

CDR3 nucleotide sequence: TGTGCCAGCACCAACAGAGGAGATCAGCCCCAGCATTTT. Amino acid sequence: CASTNRGDQPQHF. The chain employs TRBV2 and TRBJ1-5; D unresolved. The germline gives CDR1 SNHLY, CDR2 FYNNEI. V was clipped by 7 bases and J by 5 bases, with 12 bases between them. There are 13 residues in the CDR3.

V gene TRBV28 combines with J gene TRBJ1-2, with unresolved D. Per the germline V gene, CDR1 is MDHEN and CDR2 is SYDVKM. Trimming removed 2 bases from V and 8 bases from J, with 15 bases in between. The CDR3 spans 14 residues. The DNA for the CDR3 is TGTGCCAGCAGTTTAAGTCCGGCGGCCAGGGGCTACACCTTC. Encoded protein: CASSLSPAARGYTF.

This chain joins TRBV12-5 and TRBJ2-7; 7 bases are a match to TRBD2. The CDR3 runs to 14 residues. Germline CDR1 LGHNT, CDR2 FRNRAP. The V gene end was trimmed by 6 bases and the J gene end by 4 bases; junction bases not matched to a gene: 9. CDR3 DNA sequence: TGTGCTAGTGGGCTCGGCGGGAGAAGGTACGAGCAGTACTTC. Translating gives CASGLGGRRYEQYF.

The chain couples TRBV2 to TRBJ1-1; 8 bases line up with TRBD1. V gave up 9 bases and J gave up 6 bases; unmatched junction bases: 6. The CDR3 extends over 12 amino acids. CDR1 SNHLY and CDR2 FYNNEI come from the germline V gene. This CDR3 is CASETGVAEAFF. CDR3 DNA sequence: TGTGCCAGTGAGACAGGGGTGGCTGAAGCTTTCTTT.